This T cell receptor (beta chain) comes out of a study of T cell clonotyping in hematopoietic cell transplantation. Whole-study findings and limits: Few recipient clonotypes overlapped donors; over 95% were de novo at given depth. After transplant, recipient diversity fell while pathologically expanded clonotypes grew through day 180.

V was cut by 1 base and J by 0 bases, with 9 bases left in between. Germline V CDR1 and CDR2: SGHDN, FVKESK. This CDR3 region has 15 residues. Method: immunoSEQ multiplex PCR; TCRdb's copy keeps in-frame clones and lacks some. The sample records 15,000 to 20,000 clones, 65% to 85% being singletons. To note about this clone: Its antigen remains unidentified.

Specimen: peripheral blood mononuclear cells. The rearrangement joins TRBV14 to TRBJ2-5; possibly TRBD1 for D (5 bases). The clonotype originates from a man aged 55 to 70 in good health. Some clones in this sample may be carry-over from other donors' samples. The CDR3 reads CASSQVGRDQETQYF. DNA for the CDR3: TGTGCCAGCAGCCAAGTGGGCAGGGACCAAGAGACCCAGTACTTC.